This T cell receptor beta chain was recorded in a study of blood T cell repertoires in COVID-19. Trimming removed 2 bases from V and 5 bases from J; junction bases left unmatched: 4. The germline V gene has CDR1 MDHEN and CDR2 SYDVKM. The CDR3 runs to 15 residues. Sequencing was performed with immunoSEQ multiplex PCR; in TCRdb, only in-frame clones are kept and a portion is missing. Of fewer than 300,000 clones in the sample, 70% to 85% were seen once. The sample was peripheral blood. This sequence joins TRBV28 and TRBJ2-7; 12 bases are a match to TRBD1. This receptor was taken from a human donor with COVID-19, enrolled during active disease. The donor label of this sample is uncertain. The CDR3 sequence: CASSLRGQGANEQYF. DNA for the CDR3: TGTGCCAGCAGTTTAAGGGGACAGGGGGCGAACGAGCAGTACTTC. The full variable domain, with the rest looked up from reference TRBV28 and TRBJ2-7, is DVKVTQSSRYLVKRTGEKVFLECVQDMDHENMFWYRQDPGLGLRLIYFSYDVKMKEKGDIPEGYSVSREKKERFSLILESASTNQTSMYLCASSLRGQGANEQYFGPGTRLTVT.